This record concerns one T cell receptor (beta chain) sequence. No antigen is known for it. At one boundary the junction diverges from the germline segment, which might be a read error. TCR beta cDNA came from roughly 550 ng total RNA, primed with a constant-region primer. Three nested multiplex PCR rounds, a slightly modified ARM-PCR, produced the libraries for TCR beta. Primers for the first two PCR rounds were TRBV1-TRBV30 forward primers and a C-beta reverse primer (roughly 9 cycles per round). MiXCR, applied by TCRdb to the multiplex PCR reads, yields one record per CDR3 protein. The data hold over 35,000 distinct CDR3 sequences, with roughly 73% observed a single time. This record comes from a study of tumor-infiltrating lymphocytes in primary liver carcinoma. Study conclusions and caveats: Presence in all five tumor regions was observed for only about 7.5-24% of top clones.

Between roughly 20 and 33 mg of unsorted bulk tissue served as the source from which RNA and DNA were co-extracted. Germline V CDR1 and CDR2: SQVTM, ANQGSEA. The CDR3 consists of 12 residues. The chain joins TRBV29-1 to TRBJ2-2; D uncertain. Input material: liver tumor tissue from sampling region 2. Regarding subset: tumor region T2, inferior pole. The clonotype originates from a man aged 35 to 55 with primary liver carcinoma and hepatitis B virus infection. DNA for the CDR3: TGCAGCGTGACTGAGGTGAGTGGGGAACTGTTTTTT. Translated, it gives CSVTEVSGELFF.